These T cell receptor beta chains were read from a single sample in a study of cytomegalovirus exposure and HLA in healthy donors. Clones were read by immunoSEQ multiplex PCR, and TCRdb kept only the in-frame ones, dropping some. The sample yields hundreds of thousands of clones, approximately 87% seen once. Material for sequencing was PBMCs. The receptors stem from a woman aged 18-29 years in good health and CMV-seronegative. Each CDR3 is given with its conserved first and last residue. Fields, in order: CDR3 protein, CDR3 DNA, V gene, clone size, D gene, J gene, CDR3 length. A D gene is named only where the DNA matches it firmly. Size is omitted from some rows. Given values are once, few, many or a class for expanded clones.

CASSSVRYGYTF,TGTGCCAGCAGTTCTGTCCGGTATGGCTACACCTTC,TRBV28,few,.,TRBJ1-2,12
CAWSVPGDSWEKLFF,TGTGCCTGGAGTGTACCAGGGGACTCCTGGGAAAAACTGTTTTTT,TRBV30,.,.,TRBJ1-4,15
CASSAGGASQETQYF,TGTGCCAGCAGTGCCGGGGGCGCGTCCCAAGAGACCCAGTACTTC,TRBV2,.,.,TRBJ2-5,15
CASSLAAGTGELFF,TGCGCCAGCAGCTTGGCGGCCGGGACCGGGGAGCTGTTTTTT,TRBV5-1,few,.,TRBJ2-2,14
CASRGQGWNSPLHF,TGTGCCAGCAGGGGACAGGGGTGGAATTCACCCCTCCACTTT,TRBV2,few,TRBD1,TRBJ1-6,14
CASRNRRSGANVLTF,TGCGCCAGCAGAAACAGGAGATCTGGGGCCAACGTCCTGACTTTC,TRBV10-2,.,.,TRBJ2-6,15
CASSRRGVIYNEQFF,TGTGCCAGCAGCCGGCGGGGGGTAATTTACAATGAGCAGTTCTTC,TRBV7-2,.,TRBD2,TRBJ2-1,15
CASSVTGTHNSPLHF,TGCGCCAGCAGCGTGACAGGCACTCACAATTCACCCCTCCACTTT,TRBV5-1,few,.,TRBJ1-6,15
CASRSGTGGNQPQHF,TGTGCCAGCAGGTCCGGGACAGGGGGCAATCAGCCCCAGCATTTT,TRBV6-5,.,TRBD1,TRBJ1-5,15
CASSSPGSYEQYF,TGTGCCAGCAGCTCCCCGGGCTCCTACGAGCAGTACTTC,TRBV11-2,.,.,TRBJ2-7,13
CASSSWTAPGGYTF,TGTGCCAGCAGTTCATGGACAGCCCCAGGGGGCTACACCTTC,TRBV27,.,.,TRBJ1-2,14
CASSPRNGNNQPQHF,TGTGCCAGCTCACCACGGAACGGGAACAATCAGCCCCAGCATTTT,TRBV18,.,.,TRBJ1-5,15
CASSALSGANVLTF,TGTGCCAGCAGCGCCCTCTCCGGGGCCAACGTCCTGACTTTC,TRBV9,.,.,TRBJ2-6,14
CASKGRGYSGNTIYF,TGTGCCAGCAAAGGTCGCGGGTACTCTGGAAACACCATATATTTT,TRBV5-6,.,.,TRBJ1-3,15
CASSLGGGTGDTQYF,TGTGCCAGCAGCCTGGGGGGCGGGACGGGAGATACGCAGTATTTT,TRBV5-4,.,.,TRBJ2-3,15
CASSWGQGTGELFF,TGCGCCAGCAGCTGGGGACAGGGCACCGGGGAGCTGTTTTTT,TRBV5-1,.,TRBD1,TRBJ2-2,14
CASSVGQGHYTEAFF,TGTGCCAGCAGCGTCGGACAGGGCCACTACACTGAAGCTTTCTTT,TRBV5-4,.,TRBD1,TRBJ1-1,15
CASSGQGNIQYF,TGTGCCAGCTCGGGACAGGGAAACATTCAGTACTTC,TRBV6-5,.,TRBD1,TRBJ2-4,12
CASSANRIAGANVLTF,TGTGCCAGCAGCGCTAATAGGATAGCTGGGGCCAACGTCCTGACTTTC,TRBV7-8,once,.,TRBJ2-6,16
CASSYSTIGDEQFF,TGTGCCAGCAGTTACTCGACTATTGGCGATGAGCAGTTCTTC,TRBV6-5,.,.,TRBJ2-1,14
CASSTRDSYYYEQYF,TGTGCCAGCAGCACCCGGGACAGTTACTACTACGAGCAGTACTTC,TRBV5-5,.,TRBD1,TRBJ2-7,15
CASTRQPSSYNSPLHF,TGTGCCTCGACCAGACAGCCGAGCTCCTATAATTCACCCCTCCACTTT,TRBV5-6,once,.,TRBJ1-6,16
CASSAGYDGSPLHF,TGCGCCAGCAGCGCTGGGTACGATGGTTCACCCCTCCACTTT,TRBV5-1,once,.,TRBJ1-6,14
CASSPRQGANPEAFF,TGTGCCAGCAGCCCCCGACAGGGGGCTAACCCTGAAGCTTTCTTT,TRBV7-9,.,TRBD1,TRBJ1-1,15
CASSLPGPEAFF,TGTGCCAGCAGCTTACCGGGTCCCGAAGCTTTCTTT,TRBV7-9,.,.,TRBJ1-1,12
CASSIWDRGGETQYF,TGTGCCAGTAGTATTTGGGACAGGGGTGGAGAGACCCAGTACTTC,TRBV19,.,TRBD1,TRBJ2-5,15
CASSWGTGRSSYNEQFF,TGTGCCAGCAGCTGGGGGACAGGGCGGAGTTCCTACAATGAGCAGTTCTTC,TRBV5-6,.,TRBD1,TRBJ2-1,17
CASSEPGLPPYEQYF,TGTGCCAGCAGTGAGCCGGGCCTGCCCCCCTACGAGCAGTACTTC,TRBV6-1,.,.,TRBJ2-7,15
CASSEFLVGTGTSYEQYF,TGTGCCAGCAGTGAATTTCTGGTAGGGACGGGGACTTCCTACGAGCAGTACTTC,TRBV2,.,.,TRBJ2-7,18
CASSSQGFNEQFF,TGTGCCAGCAGCTCGCAGGGTTTCAATGAGCAGTTCTTC,TRBV7-6,once,.,TRBJ2-1,13
CASSLVVGPGDTEAFF,TGCGCCAGCAGCTTGGTCGTGGGTCCCGGGGACACTGAAGCTTTCTTT,TRBV5-1,.,.,TRBJ1-1,16
CASSPSDSRGYTF,TGTGCCAGCTCACCATCAGACTCAAGGGGCTACACCTTC,TRBV18,.,.,TRBJ1-2,13
CASSLMSGGYTF,TGTGCCAGCAGCTTAATGAGTGGAGGCTACACCTTC,TRBV7-9,few,.,TRBJ1-2,12
CASSFQLGHTQYF,TGTGCCAGCAGTTTTCAGCTGGGCCATACGCAGTATTTT,TRBV27,.,.,TRBJ2-3,13
CSVRLLAGAGGELFF,TGCAGCGTGCGCTTACTAGCGGGAGCGGGCGGGGAGCTGTTTTTT,TRBV29-1,.,TRBD2,TRBJ2-2,15
CASSYSGIGQPQHF,TGTGCCAGCAGTTACTCGGGGATAGGTCAGCCCCAGCATTTT,TRBV6-5,few,.,TRBJ1-5,14